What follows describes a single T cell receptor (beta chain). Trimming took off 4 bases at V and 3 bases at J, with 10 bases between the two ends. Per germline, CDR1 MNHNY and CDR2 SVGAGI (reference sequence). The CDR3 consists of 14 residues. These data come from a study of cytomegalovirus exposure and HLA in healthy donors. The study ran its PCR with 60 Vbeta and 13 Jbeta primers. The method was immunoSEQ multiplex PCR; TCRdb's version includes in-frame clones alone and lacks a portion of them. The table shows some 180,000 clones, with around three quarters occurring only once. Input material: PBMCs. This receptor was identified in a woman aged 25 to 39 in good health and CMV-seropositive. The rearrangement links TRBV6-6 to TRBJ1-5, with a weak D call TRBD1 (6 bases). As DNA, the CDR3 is TGTGCCAGCAGTTTGTACAGGGTCAATCAGCCCCAGCATTTT. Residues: CASSLYRVNQPQHF.